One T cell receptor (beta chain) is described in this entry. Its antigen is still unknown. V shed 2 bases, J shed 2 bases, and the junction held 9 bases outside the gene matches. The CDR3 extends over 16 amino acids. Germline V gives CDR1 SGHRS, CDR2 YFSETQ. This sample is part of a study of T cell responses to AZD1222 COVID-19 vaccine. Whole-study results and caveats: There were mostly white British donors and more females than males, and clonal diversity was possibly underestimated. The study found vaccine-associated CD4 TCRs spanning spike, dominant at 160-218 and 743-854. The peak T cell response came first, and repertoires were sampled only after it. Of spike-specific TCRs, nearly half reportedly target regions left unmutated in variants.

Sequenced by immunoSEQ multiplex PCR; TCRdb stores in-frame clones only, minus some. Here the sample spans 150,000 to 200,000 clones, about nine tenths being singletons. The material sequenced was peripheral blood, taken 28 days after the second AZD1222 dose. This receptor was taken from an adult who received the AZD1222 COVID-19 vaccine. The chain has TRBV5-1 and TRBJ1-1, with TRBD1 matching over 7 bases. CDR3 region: CASSLGAGQSNTEAFF. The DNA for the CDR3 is TGCGCCAGCAGCTTAGGGGCGGGACAGTCAAACACTGAAGCTTTCTTT.